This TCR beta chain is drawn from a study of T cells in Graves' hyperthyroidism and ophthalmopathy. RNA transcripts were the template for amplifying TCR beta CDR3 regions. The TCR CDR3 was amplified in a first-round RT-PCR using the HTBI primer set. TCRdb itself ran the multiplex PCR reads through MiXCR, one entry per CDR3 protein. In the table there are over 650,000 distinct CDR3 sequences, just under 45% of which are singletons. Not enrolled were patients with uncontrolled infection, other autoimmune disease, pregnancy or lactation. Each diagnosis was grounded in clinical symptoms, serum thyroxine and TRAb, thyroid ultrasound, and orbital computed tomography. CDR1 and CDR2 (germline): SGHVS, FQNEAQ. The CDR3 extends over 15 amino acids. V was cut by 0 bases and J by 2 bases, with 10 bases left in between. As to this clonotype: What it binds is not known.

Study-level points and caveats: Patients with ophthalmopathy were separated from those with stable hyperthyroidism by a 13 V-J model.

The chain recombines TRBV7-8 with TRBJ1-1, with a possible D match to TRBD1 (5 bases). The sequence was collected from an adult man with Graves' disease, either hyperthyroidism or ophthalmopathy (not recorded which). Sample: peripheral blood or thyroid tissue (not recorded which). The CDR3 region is CASSLATTANTEAFF. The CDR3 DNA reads TGTGCCAGCAGCTTAGCGACGACAGCCAACACTGAAGCTTTCTTT.